The present entry profiles one T cell receptor beta chain with its context. The V gene's germline CDR1 is LNHDA and CDR2 SQIVND (reference sequence). The V end was cut by 1 base, the J end by 1 base, with 8 bases between. The CDR3 length is 14 residues. This entry belongs to a study of blood T cell repertoires in COVID-19. Study in general: Acute-phase and convalescent COVID-19 samples originated in the United States, Italy and Spain. T cells, B-cell-depleted T cells, or PBMCs supplied cDNA or gDNA.

Authors' methods: Amplification of reference gene primers provided the estimated nucleated cell counts. The table came from immunoSEQ multiplex PCR; TCRdb's copy has only in-frame clones and leaves some out. V and J calls and clone size are copied from that table; D and trimming were computed from the DNA. Seen here are roughly 67,000 clones, 83% observed once, and the top ten hold 5.5% to 7.5%. The sequenced sample consisted of peripheral blood. J is TRBJ2-7 and V is TRBV19; unclear D gene. This receptor was obtained from a woman aged 55-69 years with acute or convalescent COVID-19. This chain's CDR3 is CASSIAASSYEQYF. The CDR3 DNA is TGTGCCAGTAGTATAGCCGCCAGTTCCTACGAGCAGTACTTC.